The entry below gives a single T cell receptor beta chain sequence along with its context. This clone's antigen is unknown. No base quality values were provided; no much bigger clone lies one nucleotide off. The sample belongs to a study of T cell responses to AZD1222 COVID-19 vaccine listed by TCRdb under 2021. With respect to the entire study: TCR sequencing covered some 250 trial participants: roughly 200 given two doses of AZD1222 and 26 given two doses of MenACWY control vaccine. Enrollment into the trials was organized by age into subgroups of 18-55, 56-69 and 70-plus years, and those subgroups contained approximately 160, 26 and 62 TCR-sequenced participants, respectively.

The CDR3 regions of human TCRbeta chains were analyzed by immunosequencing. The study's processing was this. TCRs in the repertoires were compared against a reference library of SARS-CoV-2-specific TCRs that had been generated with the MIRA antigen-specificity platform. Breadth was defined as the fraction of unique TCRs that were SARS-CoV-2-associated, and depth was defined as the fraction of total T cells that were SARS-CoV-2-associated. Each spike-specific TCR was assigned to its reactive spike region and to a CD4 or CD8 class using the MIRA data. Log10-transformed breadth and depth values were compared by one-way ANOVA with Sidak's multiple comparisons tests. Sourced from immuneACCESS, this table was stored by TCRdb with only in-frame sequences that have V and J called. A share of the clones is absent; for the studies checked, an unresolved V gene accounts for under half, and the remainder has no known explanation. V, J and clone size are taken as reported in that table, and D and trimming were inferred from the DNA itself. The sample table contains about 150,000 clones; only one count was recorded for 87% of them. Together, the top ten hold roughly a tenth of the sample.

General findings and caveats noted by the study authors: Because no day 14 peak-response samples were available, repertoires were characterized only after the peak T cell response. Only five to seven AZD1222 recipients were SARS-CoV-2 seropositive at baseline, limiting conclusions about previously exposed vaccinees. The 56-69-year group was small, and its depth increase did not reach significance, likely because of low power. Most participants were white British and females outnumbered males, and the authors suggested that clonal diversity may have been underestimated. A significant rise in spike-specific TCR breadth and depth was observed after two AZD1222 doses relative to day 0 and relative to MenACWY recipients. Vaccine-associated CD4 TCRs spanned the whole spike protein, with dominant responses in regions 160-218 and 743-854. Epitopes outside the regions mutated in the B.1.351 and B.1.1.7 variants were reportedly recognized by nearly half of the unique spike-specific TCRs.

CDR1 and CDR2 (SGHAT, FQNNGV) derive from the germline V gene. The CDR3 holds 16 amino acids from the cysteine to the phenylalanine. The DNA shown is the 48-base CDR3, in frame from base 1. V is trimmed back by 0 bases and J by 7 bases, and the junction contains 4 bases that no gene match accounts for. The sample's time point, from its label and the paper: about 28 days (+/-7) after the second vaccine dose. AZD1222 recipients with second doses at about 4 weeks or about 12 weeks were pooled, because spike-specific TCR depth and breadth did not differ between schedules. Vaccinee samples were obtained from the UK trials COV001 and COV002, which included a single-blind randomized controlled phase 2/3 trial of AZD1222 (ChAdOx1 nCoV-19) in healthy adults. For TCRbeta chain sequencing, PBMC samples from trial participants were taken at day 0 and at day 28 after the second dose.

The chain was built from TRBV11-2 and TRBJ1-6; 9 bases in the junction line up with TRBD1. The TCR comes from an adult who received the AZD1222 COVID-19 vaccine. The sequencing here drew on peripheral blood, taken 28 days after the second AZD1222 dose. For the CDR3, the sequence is CASSLEGDRGNSPLHF. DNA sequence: TGTGCCAGCAGCTTAGAAGGAGACAGGGGGAATTCACCCCTCCACTTT.